These T cell receptor beta chains were read from a single sample in a study of T-cell memory formation after mild COVID-19. MiXCR was run by TCRdb on the 5' RACE reads, yielding one entry per CDR3 protein. The sample consists of roughly 80,000 distinct CDR3 sequences, around 25% of them appearing once. Source material: PBMCs or a T cell subset sorted from them (not recorded which). The receptor set was obtained from a man aged 18 to 30 who had mild COVID-19 (a few samples of this study predate the infection). Cell type and time point are not known. Both conserved end residues are part of each CDR3. A D gene is named only where the DNA matches it firmly. Not every row has a clone size; where given, it reads once, few, many or a size class.

TRBJ1-4	TRBV7-9	-	-	CASGSGETDEKLFF	TGTGCCAGCGGGTCGGGGGAGACAGACGAAAAACTGTTTTTT
TRBJ1-4	TRBV7-9	-	few	CASSLGGRREKLFF	TGTGCCAGCAGCTTAGGGGGAAGGCGAGAAAAACTGTTTTTT
TRBJ2-7	TRBV5-4	TRBD1	-	CASSSGTGVYEQYF	TGTGCCAGCAGCTCCGGGACAGGCGTCTACGAGCAGTACTTC
TRBJ2-3	TRBV5-1	TRBD1	few	CASSLAATGSDTQYF	TGCGCCAGCAGCTTGGCTGCGACAGGGTCAGATACGCAGTATTTT
TRBJ1-5	TRBV3-1	-	few	CASSQDGMGAGRPNQPQHF	TGTGCCAGCAGCCAAGACGGAATGGGGGCCGGGCGTCCCAATCAGCCCCAGCATTTT
TRBJ1-5	TRBV5-1	-	few	CASSLAGGGVQPQHF	TGCGCCAGCAGCTTGGCTGGTGGCGGGGTTCAGCCCCAGCATTTT
TRBJ2-3	TRBV2	-	few	CASSWGSRTDTQYF	TGTGCCAGCAGCTGGGGAAGCCGCACAGATACGCAGTATTTT
TRBJ1-2	TRBV12-3/TRBV12-4	-	-	CASSLGNGYTF	TGTGCCAGCAGTTTAGGGAATGGCTACACCTTC
TRBJ2-5	TRBV7-9	-	-	CASRDGQETQYF	TGTGCCAGCAGGGACGGCCAAGAGACCCAGTACTTC
TRBJ2-2	TRBV7-2	-	-	CASSLGYGSNTGELFF	TGTGCCAGCAGCTTAGGTTACGGCTCGAACACCGGGGAGCTGTTTTTT
TRBJ1-1	TRBV7-9	TRBD1	few	CASSPRGQVMNTEAFF	TGTGCCAGCAGCCCGAGAGGACAGGTTATGAACACTGAAGCTTTCTTT
TRBJ1-2	TRBV5-1	-	few	CASSWEGGIPGYTF	TGCGCCAGCAGCTGGGAAGGGGGGATTCCTGGCTACACCTTC
TRBJ1-1	TRBV12-3/TRBV12-4	TRBD1	-	CASSLATGGTVNTEAFF	TGTGCCAGCAGTTTGGCTACAGGGGGAACGGTGAACACTGAAGCTTTCTTT
TRBJ2-1	TRBV5-1	-	many	CASRFPGFFEQFF	TGCGCCAGCAGGTTCCCGGGGTTTTTTGAGCAGTTCTTC
TRBJ2-5	TRBV4-2	-	-	CASSQDGRNGETQYF	TGTGCCAGCAGCCAAGATGGGAGGAATGGAGAGACCCAGTACTTC
TRBJ2-1	TRBV12-3/TRBV12-4	-	-	CASSLDSVLQFF	TGTGCCAGCAGTTTAGATAGTGTCTTGCAGTTCTTC
TRBJ1-5	TRBV15	-	few	CATSRTRDRNQPQHF	TGTGCCACCAGCAGGACGAGGGACCGCAATCAGCCCCAGCATTTT
TRBJ1-2	TRBV11-2	-	-	CASTAGPQRYGYTF	TGTGCCAGCACCGCGGGACCGCAGCGCTATGGCTACACCTTC
TRBJ2-3	TRBV5-4	TRBD2	-	CASSLVLAGGTDTQYF	TGTGCCAGCAGCTTGGTACTAGCGGGGGGCACAGATACGCAGTATTTT
TRBJ2-5	TRBV29-1	-	few	CSVEGGLLGTYQETQYF	TGCAGCGTTGAAGGGGGACTCCTGGGGACGTACCAAGAGACCCAGTACTTC
TRBJ1-3	TRBV12-3/TRBV12-4	-	-	CASSQTTGWGNTIYF	TGTGCCAGCAGTCAAACCACAGGATGGGGAAACACCATATATTTT
TRBJ1-5	TRBV24-1	-	once	CATSDNTGALGPQHF	TGTGCCACCAGTGATAACACGGGGGCCCTGGGGCCCCAGCATTTT
TRBJ1-4	TRBV4-3	TRBD1	-	CASSQVLGTGDEKLFF	TGCGCCAGCAGCCAAGTGCTCGGGACAGGGGATGAAAAACTGTTTTTT
TRBJ2-1	TRBV7-2	-	once	CASSRTSGAGNEQFF	TGTGCCAGCAGCCGCACTTCGGGGGCCGGCAATGAGCAGTTCTTC
TRBJ2-1	TRBV7-9	TRBD1	many	CASSPPGQAYNEQFF	TGTGCCAGCAGCCCTCCGGGACAGGCTTACAATGAGCAGTTCTTC
TRBJ2-2	TRBV29-1	-	-	CSVPGLVKTGELFF	TGCAGCGTCCCGGGGCTCGTCAAAACCGGGGAGCTGTTTTTT
TRBJ1-2	TRBV12-3/TRBV12-4	-	-	CASNPYLTGPNYGYTF	TGTGCCAGCAACCCTTACTTGACAGGACCTAACTATGGCTACACCTTC
TRBJ2-7	TRBV6-2/TRBV6-3	TRBD2	-	CASSRGLAGEQYF	TGTGCCAGCAGCCGCGGACTAGCGGGGGAGCAGTACTTC
TRBJ2-1	TRBV7-9	TRBD1	few	CASRTGTGLHEQFF	TGTGCCAGCAGGACCGGGACAGGGCTCCATGAGCAGTTCTTC
TRBJ2-2	TRBV19	-	-	CASSKGARELFF	TGTGCCAGTAGTAAAGGGGCCAGGGAGCTGTTTTTT
TRBJ2-3	TRBV27	-	few	CASSPGTHGRDTQYF	TGTGCCAGCAGTCCCGGGACTCACGGGCGCGATACGCAGTATTTT